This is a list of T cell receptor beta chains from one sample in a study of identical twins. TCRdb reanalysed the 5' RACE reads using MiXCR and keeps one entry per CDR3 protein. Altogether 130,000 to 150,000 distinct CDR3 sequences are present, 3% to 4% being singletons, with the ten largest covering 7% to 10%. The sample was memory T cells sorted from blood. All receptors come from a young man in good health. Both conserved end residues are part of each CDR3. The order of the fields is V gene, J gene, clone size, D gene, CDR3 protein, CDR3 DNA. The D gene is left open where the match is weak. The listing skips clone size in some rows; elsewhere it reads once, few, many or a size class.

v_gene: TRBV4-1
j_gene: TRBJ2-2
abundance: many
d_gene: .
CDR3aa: CASSQDSYTGELFF
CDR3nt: TGCGCCAGCAGCCAAGACAGTTACACCGGGGAGCTGTTTTTT

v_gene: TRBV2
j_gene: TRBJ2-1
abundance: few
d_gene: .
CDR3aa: CARRSDEQFF
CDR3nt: TGTGCCAGGAGGAGCGATGAGCAGTTCTTC

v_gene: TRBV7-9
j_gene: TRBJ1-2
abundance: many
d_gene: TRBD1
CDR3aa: CASSRSGGGYGYTF
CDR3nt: TGTGCCAGCAGCCGTTCAGGGGGGGGCTATGGCTACACCTTC

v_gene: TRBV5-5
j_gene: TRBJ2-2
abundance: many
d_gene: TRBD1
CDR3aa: CASSDDRDTGELFF
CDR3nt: TGTGCCAGCAGCGATGACAGGGACACCGGGGAGCTGTTTTTT

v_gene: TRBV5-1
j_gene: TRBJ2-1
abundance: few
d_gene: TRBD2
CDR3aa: CASSLDTSGSSYNEQFF
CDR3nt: TGCGCCAGCAGCTTGGATACTAGCGGGAGCTCCTACAATGAGCAGTTCTTC

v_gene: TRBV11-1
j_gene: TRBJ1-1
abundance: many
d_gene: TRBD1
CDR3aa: CASSWDRGVTEAFF
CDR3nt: TGTGCCAGCAGCTGGGACAGGGGGGTCACTGAAGCTTTCTTT

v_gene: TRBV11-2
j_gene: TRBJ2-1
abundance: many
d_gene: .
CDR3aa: CASSLGVPGVNEQFF
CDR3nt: TGTGCCAGCAGCTTAGGGGTGCCAGGAGTCAATGAGCAGTTCTTC

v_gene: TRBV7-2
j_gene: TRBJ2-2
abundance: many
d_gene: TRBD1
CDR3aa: CASSVTPQGAGGELFF
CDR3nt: TGTGCCAGCAGCGTTACTCCACAGGGGGCAGGGGGGGAGCTGTTTTTT

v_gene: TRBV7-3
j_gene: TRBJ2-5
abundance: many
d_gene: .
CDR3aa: CASSLGPEETQYF
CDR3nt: TGTGCCAGCAGCTTAGGCCCGGAAGAGACCCAGTACTTC

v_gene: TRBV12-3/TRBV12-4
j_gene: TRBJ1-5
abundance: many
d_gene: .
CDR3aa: CASSFRGVQPQHF
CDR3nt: TGTGCCAGCAGTTTCAGGGGAGTCCAGCCCCAGCATTTT

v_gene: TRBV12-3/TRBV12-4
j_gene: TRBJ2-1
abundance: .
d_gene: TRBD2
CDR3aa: CAIRPGTSDEQFF
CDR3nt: TGTGCCATAAGGCCCGGGACTAGCGATGAGCAGTTCTTC

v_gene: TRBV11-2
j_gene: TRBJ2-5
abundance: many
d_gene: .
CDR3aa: CASSFFAGTRRETQYF
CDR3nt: TGTGCCAGCAGCTTTTTTGCCGGGACCAGACGGGAGACCCAGTACTTC

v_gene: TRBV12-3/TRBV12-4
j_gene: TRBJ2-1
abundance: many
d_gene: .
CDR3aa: CASRRRLFENNEQFF
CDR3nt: TGTGCCAGCAGACGGCGGCTATTTGAGAACAATGAGCAGTTCTTC

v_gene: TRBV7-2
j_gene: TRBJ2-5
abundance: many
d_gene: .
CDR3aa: CASSLSGTDQETQYF
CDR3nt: TGTGCCAGCAGCTTAAGCGGGACAGACCAAGAGACCCAGTACTTC

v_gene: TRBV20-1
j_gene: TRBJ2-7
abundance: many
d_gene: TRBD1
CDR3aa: CSARRQGGISYEQYF
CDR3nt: TGCAGTGCTAGAAGACAGGGGGGGATATCCTACGAGCAGTACTTC

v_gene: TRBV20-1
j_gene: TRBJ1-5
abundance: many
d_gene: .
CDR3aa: CSARVGGNQPQHF
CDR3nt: TGCAGTGCTAGGGTAGGGGGCAATCAGCCCCAGCATTTT

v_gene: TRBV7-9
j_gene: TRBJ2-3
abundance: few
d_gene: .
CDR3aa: CASSLAGTSTDTQYF
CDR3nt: TGTGCCAGCAGCTTAGCTGGGACAAGCACAGATACGCAGTATTTT

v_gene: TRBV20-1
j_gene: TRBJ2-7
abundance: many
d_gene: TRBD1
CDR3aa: CSATDRGFAYEQYF
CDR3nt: TGCAGTGCTACCGACAGGGGCTTTGCCTACGAGCAGTACTTC

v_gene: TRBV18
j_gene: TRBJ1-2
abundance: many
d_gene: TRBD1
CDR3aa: CASSGTGDGYTF
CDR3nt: TGTGCCAGCTCCGGGACAGGGGATGGCTACACCTTC

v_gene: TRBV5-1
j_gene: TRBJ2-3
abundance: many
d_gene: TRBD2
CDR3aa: CASSLIAGGPTDTQYF
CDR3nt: TGCGCCAGCAGCCTAATAGCGGGAGGGCCCACAGATACGCAGTATTTT

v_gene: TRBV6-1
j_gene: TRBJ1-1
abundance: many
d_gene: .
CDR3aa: CASTDVGRRTEAFF
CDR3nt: TGTGCCAGCACCGATGTAGGGAGGAGGACTGAAGCTTTCTTT

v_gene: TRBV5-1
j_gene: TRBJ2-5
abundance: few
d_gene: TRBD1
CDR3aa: CASSRGQPKETQYF
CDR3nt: TGCGCCAGCAGCCGGGGACAGCCGAAAGAGACCCAGTACTTC

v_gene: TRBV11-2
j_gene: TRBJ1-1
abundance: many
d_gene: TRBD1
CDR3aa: CASSSLGTGASEAFF
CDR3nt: TGTGCCAGCAGCTCTCTTGGGACAGGGGCTTCAGAAGCTTTCTTT

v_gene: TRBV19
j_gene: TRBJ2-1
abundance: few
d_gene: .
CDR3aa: CASTETGRLTYNEQFF
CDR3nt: TGTGCCAGTACCGAAACCGGACGCCTGACCTACAATGAGCAGTTCTTC

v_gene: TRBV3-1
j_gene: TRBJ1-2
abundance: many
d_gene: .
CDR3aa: CASSPRQGLWGYTF
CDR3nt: TGTGCCAGCAGTCCTAGGCAGGGTCTTTGGGGCTACACCTTC

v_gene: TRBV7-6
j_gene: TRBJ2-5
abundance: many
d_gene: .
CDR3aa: CASSLNQGSGGETQYF
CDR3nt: TGTGCCAGCAGCCTCAACCAGGGGTCTGGGGGAGAGACCCAGTACTTC

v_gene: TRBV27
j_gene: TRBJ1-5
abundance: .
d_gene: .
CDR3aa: CASSSGGGNQPQHF
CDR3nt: TGTGCCAGCAGTTCCGGGGGGGGCAATCAGCCCCAGCATTTT

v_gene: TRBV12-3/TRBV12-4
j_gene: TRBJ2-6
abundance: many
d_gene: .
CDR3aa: CASSLAPVGANVLTF
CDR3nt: TGTGCCAGCAGTTTAGCCCCCGTGGGGGCCAACGTCCTGACTTTC

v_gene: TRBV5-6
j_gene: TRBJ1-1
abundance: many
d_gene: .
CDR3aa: CASSLGRQKAFF
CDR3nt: TGTGCCAGCAGCTTGGGCCGACAGAAAGCTTTCTTT

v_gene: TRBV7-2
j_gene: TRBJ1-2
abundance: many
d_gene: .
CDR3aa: CASSGANYGYTF
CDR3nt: TGTGCCAGCAGCGGAGCTAACTATGGCTACACCTTC

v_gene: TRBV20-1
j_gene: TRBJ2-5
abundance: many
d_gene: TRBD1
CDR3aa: CSARGTGIQETQYF
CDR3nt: TGCAGTGCTAGGGGGACAGGAATCCAAGAGACCCAGTACTTC

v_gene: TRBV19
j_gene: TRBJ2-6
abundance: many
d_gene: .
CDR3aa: CASDRGTFSGANVLTF
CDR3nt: TGTGCCAGTGATAGGGGCACTTTCTCTGGGGCCAACGTCCTGACTTTC

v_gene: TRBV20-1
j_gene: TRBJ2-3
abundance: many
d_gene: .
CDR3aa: CSAGDDPTDTQYF
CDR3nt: TGCAGTGCAGGTGACGACCCCACAGATACGCAGTATTTT

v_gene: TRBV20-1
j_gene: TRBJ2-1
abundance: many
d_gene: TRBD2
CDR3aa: CSASPRLAGGYNEQFF
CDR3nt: TGCAGTGCTAGCCCTCGGTTAGCGGGGGGTTACAATGAGCAGTTCTTC

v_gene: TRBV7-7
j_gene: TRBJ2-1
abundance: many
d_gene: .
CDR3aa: CASSLETGKDNEQFF
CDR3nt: TGTGCCAGCAGCTTAGAGACGGGAAAGGACAATGAGCAGTTCTTC

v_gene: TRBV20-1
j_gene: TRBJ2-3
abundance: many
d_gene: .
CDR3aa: CSARKTVDTQYF
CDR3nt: TGCAGTGCCCGGAAGACTGTAGATACGCAGTATTTT

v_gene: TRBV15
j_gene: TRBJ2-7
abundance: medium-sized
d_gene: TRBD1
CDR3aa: CATAPGQGLDEQYF
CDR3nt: TGTGCCACCGCCCCGGGACAGGGTCTGGACGAGCAGTACTTC

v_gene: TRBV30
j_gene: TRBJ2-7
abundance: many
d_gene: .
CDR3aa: CARKTSRPYEQYF
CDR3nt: TGTGCCCGAAAGACTAGTCGACCTTACGAGCAGTACTTC

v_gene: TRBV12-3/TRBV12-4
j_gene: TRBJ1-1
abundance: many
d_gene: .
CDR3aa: CASTPDTAENTEAFF
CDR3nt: TGTGCCAGCACACCGGACACAGCTGAGAACACTGAAGCTTTCTTT

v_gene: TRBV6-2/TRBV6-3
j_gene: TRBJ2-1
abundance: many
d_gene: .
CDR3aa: CASSFEVSSYNEQFF
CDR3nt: TGTGCCAGCAGTTTTGAGGTCAGCTCCTACAATGAGCAGTTCTTC

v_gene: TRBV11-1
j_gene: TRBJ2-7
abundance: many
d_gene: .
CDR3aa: CASSLEALSYEQYF
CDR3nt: TGTGCCAGCAGCTTAGAGGCCTTATCCTACGAGCAGTACTTC

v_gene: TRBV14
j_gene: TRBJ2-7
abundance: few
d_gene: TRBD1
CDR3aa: CASSQADRVYEQYF
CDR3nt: TGTGCCAGCAGCCAAGCCGACAGGGTCTACGAGCAGTACTTC

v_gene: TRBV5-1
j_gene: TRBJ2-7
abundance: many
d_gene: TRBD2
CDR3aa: CASSSQTSGISYEQYF
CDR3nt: TGCGCCAGCAGCTCCCAGACTAGCGGGATCTCCTACGAGCAGTACTTC

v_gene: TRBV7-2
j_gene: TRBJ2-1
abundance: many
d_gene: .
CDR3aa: CASPLSGWGLGNEQFF
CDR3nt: TGTGCCAGCCCCTTAAGCGGGTGGGGGTTAGGAAATGAGCAGTTCTTC

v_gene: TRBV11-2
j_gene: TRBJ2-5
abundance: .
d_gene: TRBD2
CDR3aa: CASSLTSAEETQYF
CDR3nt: TGTGCCAGCAGCTTAACTAGCGCCGAAGAGACCCAGTACTTC

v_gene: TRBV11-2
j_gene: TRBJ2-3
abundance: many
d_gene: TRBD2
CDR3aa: CASSLGVLAGNTDTQYF
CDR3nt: TGTGCCAGCAGCTTAGGAGTTCTAGCGGGGAACACAGATACGCAGTATTTT

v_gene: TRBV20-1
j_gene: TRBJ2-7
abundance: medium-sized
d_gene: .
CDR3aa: CSARDSSESLYEQYF
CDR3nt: TGCAGTGCTAGAGACTCGTCGGAGTCCCTCTACGAGCAGTACTTC

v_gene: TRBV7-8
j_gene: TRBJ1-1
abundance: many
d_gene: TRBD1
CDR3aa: CASSRTGTGPNTEAFF
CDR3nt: TGTGCCAGCAGCCGGACGGGGACAGGGCCGAACACTGAAGCTTTCTTT

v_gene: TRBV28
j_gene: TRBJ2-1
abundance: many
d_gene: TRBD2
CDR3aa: CASSLLAGYNEQFF
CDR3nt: TGTGCCAGCAGTTTATTAGCGGGGTACAATGAGCAGTTCTTC

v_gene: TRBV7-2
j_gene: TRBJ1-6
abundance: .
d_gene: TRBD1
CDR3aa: CASSSGQHNSPLHF
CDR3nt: TGTGCCAGTTCCTCGGGACAGCATAATTCACCCCTCCACTTT

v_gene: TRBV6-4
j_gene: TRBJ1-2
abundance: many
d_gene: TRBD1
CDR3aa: CASSVSTGAEGGYTF
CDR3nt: TGTGCCAGCAGTGTCTCTACAGGGGCAGAGGGTGGCTACACCTTC

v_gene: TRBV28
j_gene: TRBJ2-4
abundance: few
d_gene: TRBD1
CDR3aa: CASRQTGEAKNIQYF
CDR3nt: TGTGCCAGCAGACAGACAGGGGAAGCCAAAAACATTCAGTACTTC

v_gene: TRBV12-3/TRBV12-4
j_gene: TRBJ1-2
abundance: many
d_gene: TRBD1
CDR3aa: CASSNLVQGVNHGYTF
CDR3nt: TGTGCCAGCAGCAACCTTGTTCAGGGGGTAAATCATGGCTACACCTTC

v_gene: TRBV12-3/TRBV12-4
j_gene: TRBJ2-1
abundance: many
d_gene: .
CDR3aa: CASSLEEGPTNEQFF
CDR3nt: TGTGCCAGCAGTTTGGAAGAGGGCCCTACCAATGAGCAGTTCTTC

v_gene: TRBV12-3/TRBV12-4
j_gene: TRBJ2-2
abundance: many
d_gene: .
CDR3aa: CASFGPTNTGELFF
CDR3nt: TGTGCCAGCTTTGGGCCGACGAACACCGGGGAGCTGTTTTTT